This T cell receptor (beta chain) stems from a study of cytomegalovirus exposure and HLA in healthy donors. About the research overall: Just over 80% of 300 to 450 genotyped donors fell in the Caucasian-associated ancestry cluster. Study-wide findings and caveats: The study had only CMV serostatus as immune exposure information. Reportedly, fewer N-insertions than the roughly 700-donor mean appeared in an Asian-associated ancestry cluster in a later analysis.

Regarding this clone: Its antigen is not identified.

PCR amplification relied on 60 Vbeta primers (plus 13 Jbeta primers). Only in-frame clones appear in the TCRdb table, and some are missing; sequencing was by immunoSEQ multiplex PCR. The sample has approximately 160,000 clones; approximately 70% are singletons. J lost 2 bases, V lost 5 bases, and 6 bases had no gene match. This CDR3 is built from 15 residues. Per the germline V gene, CDR1 is MNHNY and CDR2 is SVGAGI (reference sequence). The sample comprised PBMCs. The J gene is TRBJ2-1, the V gene TRBV6-6; TRBD1 aligns across 7 bases. The clonotype originates from a woman between 35 and 50 years old in good health and CMV-seropositive. CDR3 residues: CASSRRGLPYNEQFF. As DNA, the CDR3 is TGTGCCAGCAGTAGAAGGGGGCTCCCCTACAATGAGCAGTTCTTC.